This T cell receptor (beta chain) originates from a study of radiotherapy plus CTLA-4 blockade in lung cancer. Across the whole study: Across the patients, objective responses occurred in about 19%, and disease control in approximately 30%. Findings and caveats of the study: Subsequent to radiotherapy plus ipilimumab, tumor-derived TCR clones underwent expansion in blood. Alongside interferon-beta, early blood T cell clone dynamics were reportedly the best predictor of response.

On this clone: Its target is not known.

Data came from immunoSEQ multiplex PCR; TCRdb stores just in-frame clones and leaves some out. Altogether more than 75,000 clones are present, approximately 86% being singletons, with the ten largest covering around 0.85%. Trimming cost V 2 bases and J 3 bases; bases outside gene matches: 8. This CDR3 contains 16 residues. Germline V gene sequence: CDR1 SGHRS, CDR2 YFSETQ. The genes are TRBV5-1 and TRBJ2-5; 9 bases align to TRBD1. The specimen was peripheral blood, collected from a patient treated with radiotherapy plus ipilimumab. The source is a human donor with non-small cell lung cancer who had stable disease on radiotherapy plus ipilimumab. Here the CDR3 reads CASSFGRGDREETQYF. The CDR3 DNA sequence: TGCGCCAGCAGCTTTGGCAGGGGGGACAGGGAAGAGACCCAGTACTTC.